These 14 T cell receptor beta chains originate from one sample sequenced in a study of regulatory T cells in long-lasting Graves disease. The time point is: newly diagnosed GD, antithyroid drugs for less than 3 months. Following extraction of RNA from PBMCs, that RNA was used to make the TCR library. TCR beta libraries were built with iRepertoire HTBI primers and Arm-PCR of CDR3 regions. Each CDR3 protein is one row after TCRdb ran MiXCR on the multiplex PCR reads. The sample has around 450,000 distinct CDR3 sequences, about 16% seen once. These data also featured in a second study, about T cells in Graves' hyperthyroidism and ophthalmopathy.

Sequences were derived from peripheral blood mononuclear cells (PBMCs), sampled at new diagnosis, from a patient treated with antithyroid drugs. The receptors here all came from a man aged 35 to 55 with Graves disease.

CDR3 DNA: TGTGCCAGCAGTGGCTCCTCGAGCTCCTACAATGAGCAGTTCTTC. It specifies CASSGSSSSYNEQFF. The chain joins TRBV2 to TRBJ2-1; D not certain. CDR1 SNHLY and CDR2 FYNNEI come from the germline V gene. This CDR3 is built from 15 residues. V was clipped by 4 bases and J by 0 bases, with 10 bases between them.

There are many counts of this clonotype. One base away lies a much larger clone, so this may be a sequencing read error. V and J are TRBV6-1 and TRBJ2-3; D gene ambiguous. Germline loops: CDR1 MNHNS, CDR2 SASEGT. The V end was cut by 6 bases, the J end by 2 bases, with 3 bases between. This CDR3 region has 11 residues. The CDR3 coding sequence is TGTGCCAGCAGACTCACAGATACGCAGTATTTT. Residues: CASRLTDTQYF.

This clonotype was seen repeatedly, ten times or more. A junction boundary mismatches the germline segment, possibly from a read error. The gene calls are TRBV28 and TRBJ2-3, with a tentative D call TRBD1 (5 bases). The germline gives CDR1 MDHEN, CDR2 SYDVKM. CDR3 length: 15 residues. CDR3 amino acids: CANSVQDSDTDTQYF. CDR3 DNA sequence: TGTGCCAACAGTGTACAAGACAGTGACACAGATACGCAGTATTTT.

The J gene is TRBJ2-3, the V gene TRBV12-3 or TRBV12-4; 9 bases are shared with TRBD2. This CDR3 is built from 15 residues. Germline trimming cut 3 bases from V and 6 bases from J; bases unmatched to any gene: 7. The chain's CDR3 is CASSFGREGRDTQYF. DNA for the CDR3: TGTGCCAGCAGTTTTGGGCGGGAGGGCCGGGATACGCAGTATTTT.

This clonotype occurred many times. The chain carries TRBV6-1 and TRBJ2-7; 7 positions match TRBD1. Germline values: CDR1 MNHNS, CDR2 SASEGT. J gave up 0 bases and V 6 bases, and 5 bases lay outside the gene matches. The CDR3 consists of 14 residues. The CDR3 is CASRRGPSSYEQYF. For the CDR3, the DNA is TGTGCCAGCAGAAGGGGGCCAAGCTCCTACGAGCAGTACTTC.

For this clonotype: A read error is possible here, since a much larger clone lies one base away. The chain carries TRBV18 and TRBJ2-1; D ambiguous. The closer fit of TRBJ2-5 to the DNA end suggests the J call may be wrong. Germline CDR1 and CDR2: KGHSH and LQKENI. The CDR3 covers 14 residues. CDR3 sequence: CASSPPGVKETQYF. The CDR3 region has the DNA TGTGCCAGCTCACCACCGGGCGTTAAAGAGACCCAGTACTTC.

This clonotype was detected many times. The chain joins TRBV5-1 to TRBJ2-7; 8 bases are a match to TRBD1. Germline trimming cut 4 bases from V and 5 bases from J; bases unmatched to any gene: 2. Germline loops: CDR1 SGHRS, CDR2 YFSETQ. This CDR3 has 12 amino acids. CDR3 coding DNA: TGCGCCAGCAGCAGGACAGGGAACGAGCAGTACTTC. This sequence encodes CASSRTGNEQYF.

Worth noting for this clonotype: At one of its ends the junction is not consistent with the germline gene, which may arise from a read error. The chain combines TRBV12-3 or TRBV12-4 with TRBJ2-2; D is undetermined. The CDR3 sequence is 11 residues long. CDR3 DNA: TGTGGCAGCAGGTACACCGGGGAGCTGTTTTTT. Its protein product is CGSRYTGELFF.

This clonotype was seen ten or more times. The rearrangement links TRBV2 to TRBJ2-7, with D possibly matching TRBD2 (5 bases). The CDR3 sequence is 14 residues long. Trimming cost V 7 bases and J 0 bases, with 13 bases left between them. The germline V gene encodes CDR1 SNHLY and CDR2 FYNNEI. CDR3 loop: CASNIAGPSYEQYF. CDR3 DNA: TGTGCCAGCAATATCGCGGGCCCCTCCTACGAGCAGTACTTC.

The CDR3 is CASSQGRGDRATQYF. The DNA for the CDR3 is TGTGCCAGCAGCCAGGGCCGGGGCGACCGGGCGACCCAGTACTTC. The V call is TRBV3-1, the J call TRBJ2-5; tentatively, D is TRBD1 or TRBD2 (5 bases each). Germline CDR1 reads LGHDT; CDR2 reads YNNKEL (reference sequence). V dropped 3 bases and J dropped 7 bases, with 18 bases sitting between them. The CDR3 extends over 15 amino acids.

This clonotype was picked up many times. The genes are TRBV12-3 or TRBV12-4 and TRBJ1-5; D remains ambiguous. The CDR3 is 14 amino acids. Deletions cut 6 bases from V and 0 bases from J, with 9 bases between. The CDR3 bases are TGTGCCAGCAGGGGAGGGAATAGCAATCAGCCCCAGCATTTT. As protein: CASRGGNSNQPQHF.

As for this clonotype: A much larger clone lies a single base off, so this may be a read error. The chain links TRBV5-1 to TRBJ1-2; no definite D call. The CDR3 extends over 13 amino acids. CDR1 is SGHRS, CDR2 YFSETQ, per germline. The CDR3 is CASSLEGPYGYAF. The DNA for the CDR3 is TGCGCCAGCAGCTTGGAAGGGCCTTACGGCTACGCCTTC.

This clonotype appeared many times. The J gene is TRBJ2-5, the V gene TRBV11-2; 16 nucleotides match TRBD2. Trimming took 4 bases from V and 3 from J; bases not matched to a gene: 2. This CDR3 is built from 16 residues. Germline V gene data show CDR1 as SGHAT and CDR2 as FQNNGV. The DNA for the CDR3 is TGTGCCAGCAGCTCCGGGACTAGCGGGAGGGAAGAGACCCAGTACTTC. It codes for CASSSGTSGREETQYF.

Comments on this clonotype: A much larger clone lies one base from this, so it may be a read error. This chain joins TRBV2 and TRBJ2-2, with D maybe TRBD1 (6 bases). This CDR3 has 16 residues. CDR1 and CDR2 from the germline V gene are SNHLY and FYNNEI. The V end was cut by 7 bases, the J end by 4 bases, with 19 bases between. The CDR3 DNA reads as TGTGCCAGCATCAACTACTCTAGGGGGTCCACCGGGGAGCTGTTTTTT. Amino acids: CASINYSRGSTGELFF.